The clone carrying this TCR beta chain came up once. The entry originates in a study of blood T cell repertoires in COVID-19. Germline lookup yields CDR1 MNHEY and CDR2 SVGAGI. The CDR3 has 12 residues. Trimming removed 10 bases from V and 1 base from J, with 10 bases in between. Assay used: immunoSEQ multiplex PCR; TCRdb lists only in-frame clones, some missing. The data hold under 130,000 clones, with roughly nine tenths observed a single time. This chain joins TRBV6-5 and TRBJ1-1; D is unclear. The source is a human donor in a cohort sampled during active COVID-19. The material sequenced was peripheral blood. In nucleotides, the CDR3 is TGTGCCACACAAGGAGGGAACACTGAAGCTTTCTTT. This gives the protein CATQGGNTEAFF.